This T cell receptor beta chain was observed in a study of cytomegalovirus exposure and HLA in healthy donors. Study results and limitations: Later analysis showed TCR association rates varying by HLA locus, highest for DRB1 and lowest for HLA-C.

Germline trimming cut 1 base from V and 2 bases from J; bases unmatched to any gene: 3. The CDR3 has 14 residues. Per the germline V gene, CDR1 is SQVTM and CDR2 is ANQGSEA. As concerns this clone: Its antigen is currently unknown.

The PCR was carried out with 60 Vbeta primers and 13 Jbeta primers. The protocol was immunoSEQ multiplex PCR, while the TCRdb copy is restricted to in-frame clones and leaves out a portion. The sample totals about 200,000 clones. The sequencing sample was made of PBMCs. The V gene is TRBV29-1, the J gene TRBJ2-7; 9 bases line up with TRBD1. The TCR sequence derives from a girl aged 2 to 10 in good health and CMV-seropositive. The CDR3 region has the DNA TGCAGCGTTGAAGGGGACAGGGCTCCCTACGAGCAGTACTTC. Translated: CSVEGDRAPYEQYF.